The clone carrying this T cell receptor beta chain was seen a handful of times. The antigen is unknown. The sample's treatment: roughly ten-day PBMC culture with coronavirus spike peptide pools or control peptides (ViraFEST assay). During the years 2011-2018, before the COVID-19 pandemic, the unexposed donor's CD4+ T cells were collected. Cultured CD4+ T cell DNA underwent sequencing with the Oncomine TCR Beta short-read assay. Genomic DNA was drawn out of CD4+ T cells grown in culture. MiXCR, applied by TCRdb to the PCR reads, yields one record per CDR3 protein. The sample records over 9,000 distinct CDR3 sequences, approximately 36% being singletons. These data originate in a study of vaccination and CD4 T cells after COVID-19. Looking at the study overall: Cells were stimulated with overlapping spike peptides from SARS-CoV-2, HCoV-NL63, HCoV-OC43 and HCoV-229E.

The CDR3 is 15 residues long. Germline CDR1 is DFQATT and CDR2 is SNEGSKA (reference sequence). Trimming removed 3 bases at V and 6 bases at J, with 15 bases between. This sequence joins TRBV20-1 and TRBJ1-6; D remains unclear. This receptor was identified in a human donor in good health. Sequencing was carried out using CD4+ T cells from blood, cultured in vitro. This CDR3 is CSASEEGLVNSPLHF. CDR3 DNA sequence: TGCAGTGCTAGTGAGGAGGGCTTGGTTAATTCACCCCTCCACTTT.